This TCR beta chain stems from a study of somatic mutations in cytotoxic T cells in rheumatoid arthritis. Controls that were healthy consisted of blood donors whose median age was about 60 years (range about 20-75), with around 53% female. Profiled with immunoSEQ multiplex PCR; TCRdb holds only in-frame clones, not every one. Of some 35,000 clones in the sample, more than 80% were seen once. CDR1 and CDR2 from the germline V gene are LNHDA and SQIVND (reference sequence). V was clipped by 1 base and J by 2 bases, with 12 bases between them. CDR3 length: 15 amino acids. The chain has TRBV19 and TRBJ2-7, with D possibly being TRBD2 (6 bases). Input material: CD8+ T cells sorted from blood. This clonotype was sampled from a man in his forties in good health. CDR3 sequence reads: CASSIVFGGTYEQYF. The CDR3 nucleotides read TGTGCCAGTAGTATAGTCTTCGGCGGGACCTACGAGCAGTACTTC.